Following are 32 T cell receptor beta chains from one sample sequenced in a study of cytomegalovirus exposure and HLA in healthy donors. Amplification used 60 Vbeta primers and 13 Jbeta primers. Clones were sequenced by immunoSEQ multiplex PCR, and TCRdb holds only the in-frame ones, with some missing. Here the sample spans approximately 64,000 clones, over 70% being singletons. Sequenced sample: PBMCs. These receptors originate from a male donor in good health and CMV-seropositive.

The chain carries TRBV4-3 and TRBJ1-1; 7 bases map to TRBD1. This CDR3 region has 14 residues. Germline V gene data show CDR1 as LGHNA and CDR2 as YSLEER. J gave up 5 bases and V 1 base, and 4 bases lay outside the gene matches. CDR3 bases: TGCGCCAGCAGCCAAGCGACAGGGAGGACTGAAGCTTTCTTT. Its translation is CASSQATGRTEAFF.

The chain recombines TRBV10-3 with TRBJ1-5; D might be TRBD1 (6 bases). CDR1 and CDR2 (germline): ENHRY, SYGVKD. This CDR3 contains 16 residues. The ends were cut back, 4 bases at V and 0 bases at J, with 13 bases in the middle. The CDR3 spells CAISAGTRNSNQPQHF. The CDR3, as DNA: TGTGCCATCAGTGCCGGGACAAGGAATAGCAATCAGCCCCAGCATTTT.

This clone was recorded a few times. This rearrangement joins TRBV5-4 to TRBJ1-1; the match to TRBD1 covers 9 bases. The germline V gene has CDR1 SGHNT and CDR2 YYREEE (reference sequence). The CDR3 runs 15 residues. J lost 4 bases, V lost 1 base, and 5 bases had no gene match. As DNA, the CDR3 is TGTGCCAGCAGCTTGAGGACAGGGGTAAGCACTGAAGCTTTCTTT. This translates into CASSLRTGVSTEAFF.

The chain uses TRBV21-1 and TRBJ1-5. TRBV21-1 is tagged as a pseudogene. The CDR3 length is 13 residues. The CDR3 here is CATQQGGYQPQHF. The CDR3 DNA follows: TGTGCCACCCAGCAGGGAGGGTATCAGCCCCAGCATTTT.

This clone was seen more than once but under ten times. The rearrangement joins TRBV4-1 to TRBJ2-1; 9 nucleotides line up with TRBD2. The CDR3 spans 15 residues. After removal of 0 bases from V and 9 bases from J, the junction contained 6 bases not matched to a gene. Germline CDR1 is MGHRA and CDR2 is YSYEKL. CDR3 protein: CASSQDWASGVEQFF. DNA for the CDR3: TGCGCCAGCAGCCAAGATTGGGCTAGCGGGGTTGAGCAGTTCTTC.

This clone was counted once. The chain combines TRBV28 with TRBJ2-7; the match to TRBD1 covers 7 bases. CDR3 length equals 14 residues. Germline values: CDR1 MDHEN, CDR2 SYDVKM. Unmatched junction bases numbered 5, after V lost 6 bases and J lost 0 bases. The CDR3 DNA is TGTGCCAGCAGAAGGACAGGTAGCTCCTACGAGCAGTACTTC. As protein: CASRRTGSSYEQYF.

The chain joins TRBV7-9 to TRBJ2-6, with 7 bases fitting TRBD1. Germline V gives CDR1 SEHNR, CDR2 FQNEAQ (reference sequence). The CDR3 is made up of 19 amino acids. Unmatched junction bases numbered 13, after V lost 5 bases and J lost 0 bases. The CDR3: CASSATPGQPTSGANVLTF. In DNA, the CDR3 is TGTGCCAGCAGCGCCACCCCGGGACAGCCGACCTCTGGGGCCAACGTCCTGACTTTC. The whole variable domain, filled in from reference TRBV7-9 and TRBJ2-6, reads DTGVSQNPRHKITKRGQNVTFRCDPISEHNRLYWYRQTLGQGPEFLTYFQNEAQLEKSRLLSDRFSAERPKGSFSTLEIQRTEQGDSAMYLCASSATPGQPTSGANVLTFGAGSRLTVL.

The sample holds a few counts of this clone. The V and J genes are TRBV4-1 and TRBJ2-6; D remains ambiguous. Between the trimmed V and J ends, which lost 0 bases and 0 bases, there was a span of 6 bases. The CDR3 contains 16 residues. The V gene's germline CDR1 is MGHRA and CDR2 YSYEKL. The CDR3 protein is CASSQEEHSGANVLTF. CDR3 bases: TGCGCCAGCAGCCAAGAAGAACACTCTGGGGCCAACGTCCTGACTTTC.

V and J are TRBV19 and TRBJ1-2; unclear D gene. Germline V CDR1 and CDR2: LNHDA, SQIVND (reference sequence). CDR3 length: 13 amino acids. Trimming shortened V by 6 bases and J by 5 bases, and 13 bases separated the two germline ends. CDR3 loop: CASSPEQYYGYTF. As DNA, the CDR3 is TGTGCCAGTAGCCCGGAGCAGTATTATGGCTACACCTTC.

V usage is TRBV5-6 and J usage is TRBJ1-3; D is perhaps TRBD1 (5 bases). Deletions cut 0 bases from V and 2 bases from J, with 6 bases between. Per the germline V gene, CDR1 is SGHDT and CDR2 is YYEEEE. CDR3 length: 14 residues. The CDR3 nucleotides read TGTGCCAGCAGCTTGGGGACAACTGGAAACACCATATATTTT. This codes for CASSLGTTGNTIYF.

The CDR3 is CASNKAGADGNTQYF. The CDR3 DNA follows: TGTGCCAGCAATAAAGCGGGGGCGGATGGAAATACGCAGTATTTT. The chain recombines TRBV2 with TRBJ2-3; 8 bases fit TRBD2. Germline CDR1 SNHLY, CDR2 FYNNEI. The V and J ends lost 7 bases and 7 bases, in that order; junction bases with no gene match: 13. The CDR3 length is 15 residues.

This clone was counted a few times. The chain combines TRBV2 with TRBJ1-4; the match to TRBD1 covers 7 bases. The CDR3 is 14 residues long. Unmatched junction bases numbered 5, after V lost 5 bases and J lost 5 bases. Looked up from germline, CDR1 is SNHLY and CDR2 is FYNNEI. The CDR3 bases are TGTGCCAGCAGTCGACAGGGACTCAATGAAAAACTGTTTTTT. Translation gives CASSRQGLNEKLFF.

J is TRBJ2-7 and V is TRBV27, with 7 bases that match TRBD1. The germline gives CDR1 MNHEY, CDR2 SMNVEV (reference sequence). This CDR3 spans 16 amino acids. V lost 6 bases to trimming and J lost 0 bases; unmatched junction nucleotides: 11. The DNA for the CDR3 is TGTGCCAGCAGCCTCCGGGACAGCGATAGCTCCTACGAGCAGTACTTC. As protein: CASSLRDSDSSYEQYF.

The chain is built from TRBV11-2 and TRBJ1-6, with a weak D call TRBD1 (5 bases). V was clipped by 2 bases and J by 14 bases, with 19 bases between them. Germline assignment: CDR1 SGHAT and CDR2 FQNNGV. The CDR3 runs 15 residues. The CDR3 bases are TGTGCCAGCAGCTTAAAATGGGGGACTGGAGTGACCCTCCACTTT. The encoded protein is CASSLKWGTGVTLHF.

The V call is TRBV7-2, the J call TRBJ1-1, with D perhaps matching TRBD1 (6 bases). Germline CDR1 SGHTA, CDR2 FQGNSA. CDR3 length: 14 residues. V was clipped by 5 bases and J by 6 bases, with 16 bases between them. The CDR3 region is CASSVGGGWSEAFF. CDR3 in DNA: TGTGCCAGCAGCGTAGGGGGGGGGTGGTCTGAAGCTTTCTTT.

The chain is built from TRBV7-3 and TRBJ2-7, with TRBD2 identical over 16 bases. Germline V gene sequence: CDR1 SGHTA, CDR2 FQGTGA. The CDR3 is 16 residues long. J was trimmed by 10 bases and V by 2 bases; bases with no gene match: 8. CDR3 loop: CASSLGGLAGGSVQYF. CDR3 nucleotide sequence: TGTGCCAGCAGCTTAGGGGGACTAGCGGGGGGGTCGGTTCAGTACTTC.

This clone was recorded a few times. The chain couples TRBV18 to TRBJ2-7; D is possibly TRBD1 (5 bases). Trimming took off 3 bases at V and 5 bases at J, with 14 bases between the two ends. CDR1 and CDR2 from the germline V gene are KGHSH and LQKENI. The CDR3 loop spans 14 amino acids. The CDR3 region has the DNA TGTGCCAGCTCACCGGGCCCCCAGGGTAACGAGCAGTACTTC. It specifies CASSPGPQGNEQYF. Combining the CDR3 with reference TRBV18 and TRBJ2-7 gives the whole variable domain NAGVMQNPRHLVRRRGQEARLRCSPMKGHSHVYWYRQLPEEGLKFMVYLQKENIIDESGMPKERFSAEFPKEGPSILRIQQVVRGDSAAYFCASSPGPQGNEQYFGPGTRLTVT.

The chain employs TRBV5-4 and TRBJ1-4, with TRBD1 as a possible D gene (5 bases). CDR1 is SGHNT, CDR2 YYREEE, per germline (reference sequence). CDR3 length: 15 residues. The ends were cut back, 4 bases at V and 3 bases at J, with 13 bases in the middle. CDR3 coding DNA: TGTGCCAGCAGCCGGTTCGGGGGTTCTAATGAAAAACTGTTTTTT. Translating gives CASSRFGGSNEKLFF.

The DNA of the CDR3 is TGTGCCAGCAGCTTAAAGAGCTCTGGAAACACCATATATTTT. It codes for CASSLKSSGNTIYF. V usage is TRBV7-6 and J usage is TRBJ1-3; D is uncertain. Trimming left V 2 bases short and J 0 bases short, with 5 bases between. The germline V gene encodes CDR1 SGHVS and CDR2 FNYEAQ. The CDR3 runs 14 residues.

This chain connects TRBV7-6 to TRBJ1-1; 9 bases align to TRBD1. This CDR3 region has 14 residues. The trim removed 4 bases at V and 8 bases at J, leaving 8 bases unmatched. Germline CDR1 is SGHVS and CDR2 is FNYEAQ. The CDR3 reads CASSSGQGLEEAFF. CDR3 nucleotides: TGTGCCAGCAGCTCGGGACAGGGTCTAGAGGAAGCTTTCTTT.

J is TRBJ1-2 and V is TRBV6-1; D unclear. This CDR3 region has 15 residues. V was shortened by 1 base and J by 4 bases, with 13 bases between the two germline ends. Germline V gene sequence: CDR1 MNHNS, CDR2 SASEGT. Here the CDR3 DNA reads TGTGCCAGCAGTGAAGTTTTGGGAGGAATCTATGGCTACACCTTC. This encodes CASSEVLGGIYGYTF.

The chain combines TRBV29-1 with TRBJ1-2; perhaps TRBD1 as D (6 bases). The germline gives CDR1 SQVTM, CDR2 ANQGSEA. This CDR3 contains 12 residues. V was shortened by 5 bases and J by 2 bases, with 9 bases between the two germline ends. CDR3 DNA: TGCAGCGTTAGACAGGCCAACTATGGCTACACCTTC. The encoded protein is CSVRQANYGYTF.

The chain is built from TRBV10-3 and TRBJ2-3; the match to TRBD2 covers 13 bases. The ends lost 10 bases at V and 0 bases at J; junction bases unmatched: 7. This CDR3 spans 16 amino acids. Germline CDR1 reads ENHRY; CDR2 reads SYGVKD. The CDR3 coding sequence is TGTGCCACGATGACTAGCGGGGGGCTAAGCACAGATACGCAGTATTTT. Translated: CATMTSGGLSTDTQYF.

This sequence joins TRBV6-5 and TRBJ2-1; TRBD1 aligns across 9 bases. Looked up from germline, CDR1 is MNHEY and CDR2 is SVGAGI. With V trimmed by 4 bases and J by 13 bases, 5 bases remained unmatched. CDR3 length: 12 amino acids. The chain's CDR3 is CASSLQGAQQFF. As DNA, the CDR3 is TGTGCCAGCAGTTTACAGGGGGCGCAACAGTTCTTC.

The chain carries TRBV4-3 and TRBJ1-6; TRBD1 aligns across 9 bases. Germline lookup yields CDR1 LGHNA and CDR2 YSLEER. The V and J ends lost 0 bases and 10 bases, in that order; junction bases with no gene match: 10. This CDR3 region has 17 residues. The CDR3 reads CASSQDYGTGKRSPLHF. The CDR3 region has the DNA TGCGCCAGCAGCCAAGATTATGGGACAGGGAAGAGGTCACCCCTCCACTTT.

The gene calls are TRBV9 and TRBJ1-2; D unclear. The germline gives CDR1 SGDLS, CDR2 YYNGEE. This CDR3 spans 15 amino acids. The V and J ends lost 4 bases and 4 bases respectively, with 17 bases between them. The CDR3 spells CASSSNLRRSYGYTF. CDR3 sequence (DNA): TGTGCCAGCAGCTCAAACCTCCGTCGCAGCTATGGCTACACCTTC.

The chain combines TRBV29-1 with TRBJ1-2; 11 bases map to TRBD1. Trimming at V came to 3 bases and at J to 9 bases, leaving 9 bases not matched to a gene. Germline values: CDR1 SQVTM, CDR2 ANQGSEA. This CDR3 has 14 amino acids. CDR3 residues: CSVDPGTGGSSYTF. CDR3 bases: TGCAGCGTTGACCCCGGGACAGGGGGGAGTAGCTACACCTTC. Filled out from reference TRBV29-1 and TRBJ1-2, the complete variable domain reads SAVISQKPSRDICQRGTSLTIQCQVDSQVTMMFWYRQQPGQSLTLIATANQGSEATYESGFVIDKFPISRPNLTFSTLTVSNMSPEDSSIYLCSVDPGTGGSSYTFGSGTRLTVV.

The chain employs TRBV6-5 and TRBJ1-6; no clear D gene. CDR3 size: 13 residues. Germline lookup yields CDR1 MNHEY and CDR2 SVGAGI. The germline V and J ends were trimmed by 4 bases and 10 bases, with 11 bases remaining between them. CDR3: CASSSQKNSPLHF. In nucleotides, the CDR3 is TGTGCCAGCAGTTCACAAAAAAACTCACCCCTCCACTTT.

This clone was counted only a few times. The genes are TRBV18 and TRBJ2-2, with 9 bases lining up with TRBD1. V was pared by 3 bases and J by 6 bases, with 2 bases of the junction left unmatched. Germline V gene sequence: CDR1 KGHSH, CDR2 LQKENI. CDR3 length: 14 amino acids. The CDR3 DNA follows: TGTGCCAGCTCACCCTGGACAGGGGCCGGGGAGCTGTTTTTT. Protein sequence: CASSPWTGAGELFF.

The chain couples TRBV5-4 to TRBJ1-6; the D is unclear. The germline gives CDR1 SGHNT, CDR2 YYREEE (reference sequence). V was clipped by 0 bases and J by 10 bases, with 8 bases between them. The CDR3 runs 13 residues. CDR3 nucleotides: TGTGCCAGCAGCTTGGACCCGCGATCACCCCTCCACTTT. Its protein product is CASSLDPRSPLHF.

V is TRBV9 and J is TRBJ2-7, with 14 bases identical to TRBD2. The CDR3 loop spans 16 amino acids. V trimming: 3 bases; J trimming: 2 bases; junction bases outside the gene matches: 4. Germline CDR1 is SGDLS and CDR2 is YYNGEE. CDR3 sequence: CASSAGLAGVTYEQYF. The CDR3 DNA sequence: TGTGCCAGCAGCGCGGGACTAGCGGGGGTAACCTACGAGCAGTACTTC. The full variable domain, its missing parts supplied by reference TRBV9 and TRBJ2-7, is DSGVTQTPKHLITATGQRVTLRCSPRSGDLSVYWYQQSLDQGLQFLIQYYNGEERAKGNILERFSAQQFPDLHSELNLSSLELGDSALYFCASSAGLAGVTYEQYFGPGTRLTVT.

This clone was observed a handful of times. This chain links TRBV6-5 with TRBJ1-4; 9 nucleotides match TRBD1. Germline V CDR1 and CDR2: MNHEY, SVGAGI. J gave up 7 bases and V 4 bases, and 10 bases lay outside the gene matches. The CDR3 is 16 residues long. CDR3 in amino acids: CASSSPTGTGLEKLFF. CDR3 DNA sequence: TGTGCCAGCAGTTCACCCACCGGGACAGGGCTTGAAAAACTGTTTTTT.